Listed here are 20 T cell receptor beta chains from one sample, sequenced in a study of blood T cell repertoires in COVID-19. The assay was immunoSEQ multiplex PCR, and TCRdb's table has in-frame clones only and misses some. The sample contains over 300,000 clones, around nine tenths of which appear only once. The sample comprised PBMCs or T cells enriched from blood (not recorded which). These receptors were taken from a woman in her 30s who had recovered from COVID-19.

Note on this clone: The sample contains more than one DNA sequence encoding this CDR3. The genes are TRBV5-1 and TRBJ1-1, with 8 positions matching TRBD1. CDR1 SGHRS and CDR2 YFSETQ come from the germline V gene. The CDR3 is 14 amino acids. V trimming: 4 bases; J trimming: 1 base; junction bases outside the gene matches: 3. The CDR3 reads CASSPGTGNTEAFF. Here the CDR3 DNA reads TGCGCCAGCAGCCCGGGGACAGGGAACACTGAAGCTTTCTTT.

The V call is TRBV18, the J call TRBJ1-2; the match to TRBD1 covers 9 bases. V lost 3 bases to trimming and J lost 2 bases; unmatched junction nucleotides: 1. The CDR3 covers 14 residues. Germline V gives CDR1 KGHSH, CDR2 LQKENI. CDR3 DNA sequence: TGTGCCAGCTCACCGGACAGGGGAAACTATGGCTACACCTTC. Translation: CASSPDRGNYGYTF.

The rearrangement uses TRBV7-2 and TRBJ2-3, with 15 bases lining up with TRBD2. After removal of 5 bases from V and 6 bases from J, the junction contained 9 bases not matched to a gene. CDR1 SGHTA and CDR2 FQGNSA come from the germline V gene. CDR3 size: 17 residues. CDR3: CASSVGLAGGPGDTQYF. The CDR3 nucleotides read TGTGCCAGCAGCGTCGGACTAGCGGGGGGGCCCGGGGATACGCAGTATTTT.

J is TRBJ1-5 and V is TRBV6-2 or TRBV6-3; D is possibly TRBD1 (5 bases). Per the germline V gene, CDR1 is MNHEY and CDR2 is SVGEGT. V lost 2 bases and J 4 bases, leaving 9 bases between the germline ends. The length of the CDR3 is 14 residues. The CDR3 bases are TGTGCCAGCAGTTACGGGGGGGAGAATCAGCCCCAGCATTTT. It yields the protein CASSYGGENQPQHF.

This clone has only one observation. DNA of the CDR3: TGTGCCAGCAGCCCCACGGTGCCTTACACTGAAGCTTTCTTT. Its translation: CASSPTVPYTEAFF. This rearrangement joins TRBV5-8 to TRBJ1-1; D gene uncertain. The CDR3 loop spans 14 amino acids. V lost 4 bases and J 3 bases, leaving 13 bases between the germline ends. Germline V gene sequence: CDR1 SGHTS, CDR2 YDEGEE.

The chain uses TRBV30 and TRBJ2-7; D is possibly TRBD2 (5 bases). The CDR3 runs 14 residues. Trimming took 1 base from V and 0 from J, leaving 10 bases between them. Per germline, CDR1 GTSNPN and CDR2 SVGIG (reference sequence). The CDR3 bases are TGTGCCTGGAGTGGGGATAGCGCCTCCTACGAGCAGTACTTC. Its translation: CAWSGDSASYEQYF.

The chain carries TRBV3-1 (or the pseudogene TRBV3-2) and TRBJ1-2, with D possibly TRBD1 on 5 matching bases. Germline loops: CDR1 LGHDT, CDR2 YNNKEL (reference sequence). The CDR3 loop spans 13 amino acids. The germline V and J ends were trimmed by 3 bases and 1 base, with 6 bases remaining between them. Here the CDR3 DNA reads TGTGCCAGCAGCCACGACAGTAACTATGGCTACACCTTC. It yields the protein CASSHDSNYGYTF.

V usage is TRBV13 and J usage is TRBJ1-1; 7 bases line up with TRBD1. J was trimmed by 2 bases and V by 5 bases; bases with no gene match: 5. CDR1 and CDR2 from the germline V gene are PRHDT and FYEKMQ (reference sequence). The CDR3 is 14 amino acids. CDR3 sequence: CASSTRDSNTEAFF. DNA for the CDR3: TGTGCCAGCAGCACCCGGGACAGTAACACTGAAGCTTTCTTT.

The chain joins TRBV5-5 to TRBJ2-5, with 10 bases matching TRBD2. The CDR3 has 15 amino acids. Looked up from germline, CDR1 is SGHKS and CDR2 is YYEKEE (reference sequence). After removal of 1 base from V and 5 bases from J, the junction contained 5 bases not matched to a gene. The CDR3 nucleotides are TGTGCCAGCAGCTTGTCTAGCGGGGGCATGGAGACCCAGTACTTC. Amino acid sequence: CASSLSSGGMETQYF.

This CDR3 is CASSTVDRPPLHF. The CDR3 DNA follows: TGTGCCAGTAGTACCGTGGACAGGCCGCCCCTCCACTTT. This chain uses TRBV19 with TRBJ1-6, with 7 positions matching TRBD1. CDR1 and CDR2 from the germline V gene are LNHDA and SQIVND (reference sequence). V trimming: 4 bases; J trimming: 13 bases; junction bases outside the gene matches: 7. CDR3 size: 13 residues.

The rearrangement links TRBV11-2 to TRBJ1-2, with D perhaps matching TRBD1 (5 bases). CDR1 is SGHAT and CDR2 is FQNNGV in the germline V gene. V was clipped by 1 base and J by 5 bases, with 11 bases between them. CDR3 length: 14 residues. Here the CDR3 reads CASSLGAGSYGYTF. CDR3 nucleotides: TGTGCCAGCAGCTTAGGGGCAGGGTCGTATGGCTACACCTTC.

This chain links TRBV4-2 with TRBJ1-2; 11 bases line up with TRBD1. The CDR3 contains 14 residues. CDR1 LGHNA and CDR2 YNFKEQ come from the germline V gene. The V segment lost 3 bases and the J segment 8 bases; nucleotides outside the gene matches: 5. This chain's CDR3 is CASSQDRGQGGYTF. CDR3 DNA sequence: TGTGCCAGCAGCCAGGACAGGGGGCAAGGGGGCTACACCTTC.

The CDR3 DNA reads TGTGCCATCGGGACACCCATGAACACTGAAGCTTTCTTT. It codes for CAIGTPMNTEAFF. V usage is TRBV2 and J usage is TRBJ1-1, with D maybe TRBD1 (6 bases). This CDR3 spans 13 amino acids. V was cut by 10 bases and J by 0 bases, with 12 bases left in between. Per germline, CDR1 SNHLY and CDR2 FYNNEI.

V and J are TRBV30 and TRBJ1-1, with 10 bases matching TRBD1. Germline lookup yields CDR1 GTSNPN and CDR2 SVGIG (reference sequence). J was trimmed by 1 base and V by 2 bases; bases with no gene match: 10. The CDR3 is 17 residues long. The chain's CDR3 is CAWSIPDRGGGNTEAFF. The CDR3 nucleotides read TGTGCCTGGAGTATACCGGACAGGGGGGGCGGGAACACTGAAGCTTTCTTT.

In this sample, this clone turned up a few times. This sequence joins TRBV30 and TRBJ1-6, with 9 bases aligning to TRBD1. Trimming cost V 0 bases and J 6 bases; bases outside gene matches: 3. CDR3 length: 15 residues. Germline V gene data show CDR1 as GTSNPN and CDR2 as SVGIG (reference sequence). CDR3: CAWSVQGAINSPLHF. The CDR3 nucleotides are TGTGCCTGGAGTGTACAGGGGGCGATTAATTCACCCCTCCACTTT.

The CDR3 sequence: CASSPARGHEQFF. Written as DNA, the CDR3 is TGCGCCAGCAGCCCCGCCAGGGGCCATGAGCAGTTCTTC. The genes are TRBV5-1 and TRBJ2-1, with D perhaps TRBD1 (6 bases). V gave up 4 bases and J gave up 8 bases, with 13 bases separating them. Germline lookup yields CDR1 SGHRS and CDR2 YFSETQ. The CDR3 extends over 13 amino acids.

The rearrangement joins TRBV3-1 (or the pseudogene TRBV3-2) to TRBJ1-2; 8 positions match TRBD1. The CDR3 has 12 amino acids. Per germline, CDR1 LGHDT and CDR2 YNNKEL (reference sequence). After removal of 8 bases from V and 5 bases from J, the junction contained 4 bases not matched to a gene. The chain's CDR3 is CASGDRGYGYTF. The CDR3 DNA reads TGTGCCAGCGGCGACAGGGGATATGGCTACACCTTC.

The V and J genes are TRBV14 and TRBJ1-2; D unclear. V lost 0 bases to trimming and J lost 6 bases, with 11 bases between them. From germline, CDR1 is SGHDN and CDR2 FVKESK. The CDR3 sequence is 14 residues long. The CDR3 sequence is CASSQDLRQDGYTF. CDR3 nucleotides: TGTGCCAGCAGCCAAGATCTGCGTCAGGATGGCTACACCTTC.

The rearrangement uses TRBV5-1 and TRBJ2-2, with TRBD2 matching over 8 bases. Germline CDR1 reads SGHRS; CDR2 reads YFSETQ. This CDR3 has 15 amino acids. The V gene end was trimmed by 3 bases and the J gene end by 4 bases; junction bases not matched to a gene: 5. The CDR3 bases are TGCGCCAGCAGCTGGACTAGCAGACCCACCGGGGAGCTGTTTTTT. This encodes CASSWTSRPTGELFF.

V usage is TRBV20-1 and J usage is TRBJ2-2; no definite D call. The V and J ends lost 0 bases and 8 bases respectively, with 4 bases between them. The V gene's germline CDR1 is DFQATT and CDR2 SNEGSKA (reference sequence). The CDR3 is made up of 11 amino acids. This CDR3 reads CSARDNGELFF. CDR3 sequence (DNA): TGCAGTGCTAGAGATAATGGGGAGCTGTTTTTT.